This T cell receptor (beta chain) stems from a study of blood T cell repertoires in COVID-19. Study-level background: Acute and convalescent COVID-19 specimens originated in the United States, Italy and Spain.

Germline V gene sequence: CDR1 MNHEY, CDR2 SVGAGI. Trimming removed 6 bases at V and 8 bases at J, with 16 bases between. This CDR3 has 13 amino acids. Per the study methods: From reference gene primer amplification, estimates of nucleated cell counts were derived. Only in-frame clones appear in the TCRdb table, and some are missing; sequencing was by immunoSEQ multiplex PCR. D and trimming come from the DNA, and the V and J calls and clone size come from that table. The data show about 64,000 clones, with 80% to 90% seen just once and about 15% held by the top ten. The sequencing input was peripheral blood. The rearrangement links TRBV6-5 to TRBJ1-2, with D possibly being TRBD1 (6 bases). This sequence originates from an older man with acute or convalescent COVID-19. The CDR3 nucleotides read TGTGCCAGCAGCCTCGACAGGAGCCGGGGCTACACCTTC. Protein: CASSLDRSRGYTF.